This T cell receptor (beta chain) originates from a study of T cell changes during pregnancy in multiple sclerosis. Measured with immunoSEQ multiplex PCR; TCRdb has only the in-frame clones, and not every one. Found here are some 97,000 clones, almost 95% of them singletons; the top ten hold over 0.8%. V lost 1 base and J 8 bases, leaving 17 bases between the germline ends. The CDR3 contains 15 residues. Germline loops: CDR1 MGHRA, CDR2 YSYEKL. Sample: peripheral blood, taken before pregnancy. The sequence derives from a female donor with multiple sclerosis, enrolled in a pregnancy study. The rearrangement uses TRBV4-1 and TRBJ1-2, with D possibly TRBD1 on 5 matching bases. CDR3 residues: CASSQVPRALGGYTF. CDR3 nucleotide sequence: TGCGCCAGCAGCCAAGTCCCCAGGGCCCTAGGGGGCTACACCTTC.